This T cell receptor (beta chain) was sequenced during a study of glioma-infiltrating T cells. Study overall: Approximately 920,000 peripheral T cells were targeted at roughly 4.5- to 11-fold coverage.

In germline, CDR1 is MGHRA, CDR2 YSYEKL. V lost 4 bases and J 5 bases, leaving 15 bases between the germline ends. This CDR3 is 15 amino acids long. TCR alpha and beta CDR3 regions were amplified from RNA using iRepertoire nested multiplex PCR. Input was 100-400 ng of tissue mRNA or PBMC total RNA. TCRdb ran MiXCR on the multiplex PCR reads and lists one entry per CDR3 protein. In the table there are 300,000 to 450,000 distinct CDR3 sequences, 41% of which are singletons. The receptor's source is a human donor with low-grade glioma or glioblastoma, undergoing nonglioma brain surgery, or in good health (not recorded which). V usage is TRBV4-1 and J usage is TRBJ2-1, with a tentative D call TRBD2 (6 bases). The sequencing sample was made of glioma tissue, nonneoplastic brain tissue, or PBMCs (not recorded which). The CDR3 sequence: CASSPVPGDNNEQFF. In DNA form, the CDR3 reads TGCGCCAGCAGCCCCGTGCCGGGAGATAACAATGAGCAGTTCTTC.